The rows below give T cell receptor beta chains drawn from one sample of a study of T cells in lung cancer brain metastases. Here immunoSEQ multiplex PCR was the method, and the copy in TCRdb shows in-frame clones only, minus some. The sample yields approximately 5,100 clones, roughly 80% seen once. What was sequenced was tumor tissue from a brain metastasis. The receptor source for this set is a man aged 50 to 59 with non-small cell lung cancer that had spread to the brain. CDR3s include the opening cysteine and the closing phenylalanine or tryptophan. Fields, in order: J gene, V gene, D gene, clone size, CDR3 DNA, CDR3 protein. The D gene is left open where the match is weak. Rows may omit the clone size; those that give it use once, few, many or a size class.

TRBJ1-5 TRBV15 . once TGTGCCACCAGCAGAGAGCTTAATCAGCCCCAGCATTTT CATSRELNQPQHF
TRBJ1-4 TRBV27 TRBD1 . TGTGCCAGCAGCCGACAGGGGGATGAAAAACTGTTTTTT CASSRQGDEKLFF
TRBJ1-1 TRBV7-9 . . TGTGCCCTGGGGTCCGCGATGAACACTGAAGCTTTCTTT CALGSAMNTEAFF
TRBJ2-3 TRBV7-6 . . TGTGCCAGCAGCTTAAGCACAGATACGCAGTATTTT CASSLSTDTQYF
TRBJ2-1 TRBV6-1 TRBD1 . TGTGCCAGTAGGGACAGGATCGATGAGCAGTTCTTC CASRDRIDEQFF
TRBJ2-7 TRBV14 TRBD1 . TGTGCCAGCAGCCAAGATAGGACAGGGTCCTCCTACGAGCAGTACTTC CASSQDRTGSSYEQYF
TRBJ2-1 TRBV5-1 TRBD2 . TGCGCCAGCAGTTCGAAACTAGCGGCGACAAACAATGAGCAGTTCTTC CASSSKLAATNNEQFF
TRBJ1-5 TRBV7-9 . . TGTGCCAGCAGCCAAGTAGGGTCGGGCAATCAGCCCCAGCATTTT CASSQVGSGNQPQHF
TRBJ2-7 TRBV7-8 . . TGTGCCAGCAGCGGACTGGGCGGAGGTTTCTACGAGCAGTACTTC CASSGLGGGFYEQYF
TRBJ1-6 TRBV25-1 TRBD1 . TGTGCCACGACGGCCGGACAGGGGTATAATTCACCCCTCCACTTT CATTAGQGYNSPLHF
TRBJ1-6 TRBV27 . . TGTGCCAGCAGCCGAAACGATAATTCACCCCTCCACTTT CASSRNDNSPLHF
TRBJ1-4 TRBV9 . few TGTGCCAGCAGCCCTACTCACCAAGGGGGTGAAAAACTGTTTTTT CASSPTHQGGEKLFF
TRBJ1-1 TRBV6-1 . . TGTGCCAGCAGTGAAAAAATTACTAACGTCGGTGAAGCTTTCTTT CASSEKITNVGEAFF
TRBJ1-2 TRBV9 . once TGTGCCAGCAGCCCGACAGACTGGTATGGCTACACCTTC CASSPTDWYGYTF
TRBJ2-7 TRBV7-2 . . TGTGCCAGCAGCTTAAATGGTTACGAGCAGTACTTC CASSLNGYEQYF
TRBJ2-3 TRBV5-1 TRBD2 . TGCGCCAGCAGCATCGGGGGGGCCCACGGGCAGTATTTT CASSIGGAHGQYF
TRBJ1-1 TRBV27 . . TGTGCCAGCAGTTTGCCGGGGCTGAACACTGAAGCTTTCTTT CASSLPGLNTEAFF
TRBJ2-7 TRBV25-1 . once TGTGCCAGCAGCACCGGGGGTAGCTCCTACGAGCAGTACTTC CASSTGGSSYEQYF